This TCR beta chain was retrieved from a study of blood T cell repertoires in COVID-19. Study at large: Whether acute or convalescent, the COVID-19 samples came from the United States, Italy and Spain. PBMCs, B-cell-depleted T cells, or T cells provided the cDNA or gDNA that made up the material.

Source study methods: It was from reference gene primer amplification that nucleated cell counts were estimated. Using immunoSEQ multiplex PCR, the repertoire was profiled, and TCRdb retains in-frame clones only, with some absent. V, J and clone size derive from that table, while D and trimming were established from the DNA sequence. The repertoire includes around 340,000 clones, about 86% of them detected once, and around 4% sits in the top ten. V was clipped by 3 bases and J by 2 bases; unmatched bases: 7. There are 16 residues in the CDR3. The germline gives CDR1 MNHEY, CDR2 SMNVEV (reference sequence). The participants were between about 18 and 90 years old and came from roughly 24 US areas.

V gene TRBV27 combines with J gene TRBJ2-1, with 7 bases fitting TRBD2. Specimen: PBMCs or T cells enriched from blood (not recorded which). The sequence was obtained from a woman between 40 and 55 years old with acute COVID-19. The CDR3 is CASSFETGLTYNEQFF. CDR3 nucleotides: TGTGCCAGCAGTTTCGAGACGGGACTAACCTACAATGAGCAGTTCTTC.